Presented here are 15 T cell receptor beta chains from one specimen sequenced in a study of cytomegalovirus exposure and HLA in healthy donors. The PCR had 60 Vbeta and 13 Jbeta primers. Some clones are missing from TCRdb's copy, which holds only in-frame ones; the method was immunoSEQ multiplex PCR. In the table there are over 120,000 clones, approximately 78% of which are singletons. Sequencing was performed on PBMCs. The receptors were gathered from a female donor in good health and CMV-seronegative.

The sample holds a few counts of this clone. V usage is TRBV12-5 and J usage is TRBJ1-2; 7 bases are a match to TRBD1. The germline CDR1 and CDR2 sequences are LGHNT and FRNRAP. This CDR3 spans 13 amino acids. Trimming removed 5 bases from V and 4 bases from J; junction bases left unmatched: 4. The CDR3 reads CASGRGQSYGYTF. Here the CDR3 DNA reads TGTGCTAGTGGTCGGGGACAGAGCTATGGCTACACCTTC.

On this clone itself: A junction end diverges from the germline sequence, so it may reflect a read error. This chain uses TRBV5-4 with TRBJ2-1; D unresolved. The CDR3 loop spans 11 amino acids. In germline, CDR1 is SGHNT, CDR2 YYREEE (reference sequence). CDR3: CASSLYSEQFF. The CDR3 region has the DNA TGTGCCAGCAGCTTGTACAGTGAGCAGTTCTTC.

In its sample, this clone was seen once. Mismatch with germline at one junction end may stem from a read error. The chain carries TRBV15 and TRBJ2-1; 7 nucleotides line up with TRBD2. The germline CDR1 and CDR2 sequences are LNHNV and YYDKDF (reference sequence). The CDR3 covers 13 residues. CDR3 DNA sequence: TGTGCCACCAGCAGAGATCGGGAGCGGGGACCAGTCTTC. As protein: CATSRDRERGPVF.

The chain combines TRBV7-3 with TRBJ2-6, with TRBD1 as a possible D gene (5 bases). Trimming removed 5 bases from V and 1 base from J, with 9 bases in between. CDR3 length: 15 amino acids. CDR1 SGHTA and CDR2 FQGTGA come from the germline V gene. The CDR3: CASSLDSSGANVLTF. The CDR3 bases are TGTGCCAGCAGCCTCGACAGTTCTGGGGCCAACGTCCTGACTTTC.

This clone was detected a few times. The genes are TRBV6-1 and TRBJ2-7, with 14 positions matching TRBD2. The CDR3 loop spans 14 amino acids. The germline V gene has CDR1 MNHNS and CDR2 SASEGT. The ends lost 6 bases at V and 3 bases at J; junction bases unmatched: 1. CDR3 sequence reads: CASRGLAGVYEQYF. CDR3 bases: TGTGCCAGCAGGGGACTAGCGGGAGTCTACGAGCAGTACTTC.

The chain employs TRBV28 and TRBJ1-6; D uncertain. Germline V gives CDR1 MDHEN, CDR2 SYDVKM. V was clipped by 1 base and J by 7 bases, with 5 bases between them. This CDR3 is 13 amino acids long. For the CDR3, the DNA is TGTGCCAGCAGTTTATCGGGGAATTCACCCCTCCACTTT. Translating gives CASSLSGNSPLHF.

This clone has just a few counts. The V call is TRBV6-6, the J call TRBJ1-4, with 9 nucleotides matching TRBD1. J gave up 7 bases and V 6 bases, and 9 bases lay outside the gene matches. This CDR3 is 15 amino acids long. Germline CDR1 is MNHNY and CDR2 is SVGAGI (reference sequence). The DNA for the CDR3 is TGTGCCAGCAGCTCACAGGGGGCGAAAGGTGAAAAACTGTTTTTT. It is translated as CASSSQGAKGEKLFF.

This sequence joins TRBV19 and TRBJ2-5; D gene unclear. CDR1 and CDR2 from the germline V gene are LNHDA and SQIVND (reference sequence). The CDR3 is 13 residues long. V lost 3 bases and J 5 bases, leaving 10 bases between the germline ends. For the CDR3, the DNA is TGTGCCAGTAGTATTGGATCGCGGGAGACCCAGTACTTC. This encodes CASSIGSRETQYF.

The CDR3 protein is CASSLVAGGPQETQYF. As DNA, the CDR3 is TGTGCCAGCAGCTTAGTGGCCGGGGGACCGCAAGAGACCCAGTACTTC. V gene TRBV11-1 combines with J gene TRBJ2-5; possible D gene TRBD2, 6 bases. V lost 1 base to trimming and J lost 2 bases, with 14 bases between them. Germline assignment: CDR1 SGHAT and CDR2 FQDESV (reference sequence). There are 16 residues in the CDR3.

The V gene is TRBV18, the J gene TRBJ2-7; 9 nucleotides line up with TRBD2. This CDR3 is built from 17 residues. The germline V gene has CDR1 KGHSH and CDR2 LQKENI. Trimming at V came to 4 bases and at J to 3 bases, leaving 13 bases not matched to a gene. CDR3 sequence reads: CASSQGDWASGNYEQYF. In nucleotides, the CDR3 is TGTGCCAGCTCACAGGGCGACTGGGCTAGCGGGAACTACGAGCAGTACTTC.

This clone was recorded a few times. The chain uses TRBV7-7 and TRBJ2-1; D is undetermined. Germline V CDR1 and CDR2: SSHAT, FNYEAQ (reference sequence). The V gene lost 5 bases and the J gene lost 0 bases, with 11 bases spanning the gap. The CDR3 length is 15 residues. CDR3 loop: CASSPMRSSYNEQFF. The CDR3 bases are TGTGCCAGCAGCCCAATGCGTAGCTCCTACAATGAGCAGTTCTTC.

V is TRBV11-2 and J is TRBJ2-7; maybe TRBD1 (5 bases). Germline CDR1 SGHAT, CDR2 FQNNGV. The CDR3 spans 14 residues. Deletions cut 6 bases from V and 4 bases from J, with 16 bases between. CDR3 protein: CASRNGAAPYEQYF. The CDR3 DNA reads as TGTGCCAGCAGGAATGGGGCTGCCCCATACGAGCAGTACTTC. The full variable domain, in which reference TRBV11-2 and TRBJ2-7 provide the parts outside the CDR3, is EAGVAQSPRYKIIEKRQSVAFWCNPISGHATLYWYQQILGQGPKLLIQFQNNGVVDDSQLPKDRFSAERLKGVDSTLKIQPAKLEDSAVYLCASRNGAAPYEQYFGPGTRLTVT.

This clone has more than one count but fewer than ten. The chain combines TRBV6-1 with TRBJ1-5, with TRBD1 matching over 8 bases. CDR3 length equals 13 residues. Unmatched junction bases numbered 9, after V lost 11 bases and J lost 6 bases. Per the germline V gene, CDR1 is MNHNS and CDR2 is SASEGT. CDR3 sequence: CAGETGGGQPQHF. CDR3 DNA sequence: TGTGCCGGCGAAACAGGGGGAGGTCAGCCCCAGCATTTT.

Here the CDR3 reads CASSLGGTYEQYF. Written as DNA, the CDR3 is TGTGCCAGCAGCTTAGGAGGTACCTACGAGCAGTACTTC. V and J are TRBV11-2 and TRBJ2-7; D gene uncertain. V was cut by 1 base and J by 2 bases, with 6 bases left in between. Looked up from germline, CDR1 is SGHAT and CDR2 is FQNNGV. There are 13 residues in the CDR3.

This clone was seen only a few times. The chain is built from TRBV5-1 and TRBJ1-6, with D possibly being TRBD1 (6 bases). The germline CDR1 and CDR2 sequences are SGHRS and YFSETQ. V was pared by 4 bases and J by 4 bases, with 9 bases between. This CDR3 has 14 amino acids. Here the CDR3 DNA reads TGCGCCAGCAGCCTCGGACAGTATAATTCACCCCTCCACTTT. It encodes CASSLGQYNSPLHF.